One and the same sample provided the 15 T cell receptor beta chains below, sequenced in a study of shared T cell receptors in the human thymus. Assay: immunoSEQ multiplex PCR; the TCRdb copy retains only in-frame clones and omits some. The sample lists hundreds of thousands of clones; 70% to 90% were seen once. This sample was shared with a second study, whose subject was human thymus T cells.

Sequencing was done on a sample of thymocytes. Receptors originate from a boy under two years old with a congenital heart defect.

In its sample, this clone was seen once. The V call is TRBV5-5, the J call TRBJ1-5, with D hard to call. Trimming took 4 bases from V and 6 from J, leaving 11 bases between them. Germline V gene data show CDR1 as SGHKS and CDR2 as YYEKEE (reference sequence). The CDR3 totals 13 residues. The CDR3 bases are TGTGCCAGCAGCCTAGAGTGGTTTCAGCCCCAGCATTTT. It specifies CASSLEWFQPQHF.

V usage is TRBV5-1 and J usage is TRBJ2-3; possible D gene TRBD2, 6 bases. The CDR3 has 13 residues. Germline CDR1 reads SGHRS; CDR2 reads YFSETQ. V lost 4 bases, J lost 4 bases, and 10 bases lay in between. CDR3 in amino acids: CASSHIAADTQYF. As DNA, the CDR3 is TGCGCCAGCAGCCATATAGCGGCAGATACGCAGTATTTT.

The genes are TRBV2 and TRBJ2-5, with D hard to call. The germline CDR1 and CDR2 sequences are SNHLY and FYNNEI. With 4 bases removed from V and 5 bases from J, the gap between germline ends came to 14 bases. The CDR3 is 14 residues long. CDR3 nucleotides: TGTGCCAGCAGTGGGTTTAAGACAATTGAGACCCAGTACTTC. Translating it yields CASSGFKTIETQYF.

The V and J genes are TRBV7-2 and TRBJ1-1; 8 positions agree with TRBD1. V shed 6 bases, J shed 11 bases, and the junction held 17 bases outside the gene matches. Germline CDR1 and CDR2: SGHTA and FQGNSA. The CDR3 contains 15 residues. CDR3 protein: CASRPRQGRNDEAFF. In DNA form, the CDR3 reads TGTGCCAGCAGACCCAGACAGGGGCGGAATGATGAGGCTTTCTTT.

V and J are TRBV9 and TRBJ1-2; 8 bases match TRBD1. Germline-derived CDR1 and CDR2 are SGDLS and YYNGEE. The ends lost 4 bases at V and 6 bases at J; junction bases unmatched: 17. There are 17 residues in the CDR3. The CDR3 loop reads CASSPTSTQGAADGYTF. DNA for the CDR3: TGTGCCAGCAGCCCCACATCCACTCAGGGGGCCGCAGATGGCTACACCTTC.

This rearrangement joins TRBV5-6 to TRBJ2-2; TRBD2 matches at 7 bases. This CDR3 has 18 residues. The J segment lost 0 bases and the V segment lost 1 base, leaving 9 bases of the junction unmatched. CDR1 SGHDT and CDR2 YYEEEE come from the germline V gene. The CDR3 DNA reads TGTGCCAGCAGCTTGACCGGGACTAACTCCCCGAACACCGGGGAGCTGTTTTTT. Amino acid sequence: CASSLTGTNSPNTGELFF.

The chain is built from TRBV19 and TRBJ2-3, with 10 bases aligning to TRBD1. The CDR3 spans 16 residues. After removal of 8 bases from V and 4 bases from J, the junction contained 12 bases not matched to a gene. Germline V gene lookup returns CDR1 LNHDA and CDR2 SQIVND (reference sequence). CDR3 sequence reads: CASHPLGTGDSDTQYF. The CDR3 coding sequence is TGTGCCAGTCACCCCCTTGGGACAGGGGATTCAGATACGCAGTATTTT. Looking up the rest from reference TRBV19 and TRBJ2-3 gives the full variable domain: DGGITQSPKYLFRKEGQNVTLSCEQNLNHDAMYWYRQDPGQGLRLIYYSQIVNDFQKGDIAEGYSVSREKKESFPLTVTSAQKNPTAFYLCASHPLGTGDSDTQYFGPGTRLTVL.

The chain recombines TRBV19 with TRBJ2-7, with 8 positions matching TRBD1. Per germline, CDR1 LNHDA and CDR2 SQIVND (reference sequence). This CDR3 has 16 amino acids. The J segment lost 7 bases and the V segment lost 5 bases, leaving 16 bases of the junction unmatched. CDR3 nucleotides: TGTGCCAGTAGTCCGATGGACAGGGCTCACCTGGGGGAGCAGTACTTC. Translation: CASSPMDRAHLGEQYF. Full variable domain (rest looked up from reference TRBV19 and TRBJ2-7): DGGITQSPKYLFRKEGQNVTLSCEQNLNHDAMYWYRQDPGQGLRLIYYSQIVNDFQKGDIAEGYSVSREKKESFPLTVTSAQKNPTAFYLCASSPMDRAHLGEQYFGPGTRLTVT.

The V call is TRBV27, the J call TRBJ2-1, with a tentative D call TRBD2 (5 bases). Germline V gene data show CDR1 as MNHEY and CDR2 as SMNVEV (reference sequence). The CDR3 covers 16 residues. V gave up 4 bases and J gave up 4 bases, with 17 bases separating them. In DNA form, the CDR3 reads TGTGCCAGCAGTTCCGTCGGAGGATTCCATTACAATGAGCAGTTCTTC. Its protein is CASSSVGGFHYNEQFF.

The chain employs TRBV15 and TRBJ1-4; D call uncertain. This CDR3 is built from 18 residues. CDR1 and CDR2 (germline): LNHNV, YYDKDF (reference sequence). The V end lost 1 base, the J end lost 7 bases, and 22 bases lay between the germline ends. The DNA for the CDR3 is TGTGCCACCAGCAGAGCGCTTGGGGAACAGAATGGGAGTGAAAAACTGTTTTTT. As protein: CATSRALGEQNGSEKLFF.

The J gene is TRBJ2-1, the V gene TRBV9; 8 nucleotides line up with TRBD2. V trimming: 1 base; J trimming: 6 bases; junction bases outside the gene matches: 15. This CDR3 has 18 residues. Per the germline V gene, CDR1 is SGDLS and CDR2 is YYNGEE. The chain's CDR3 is CASSVWGRGAGDSNEQFF. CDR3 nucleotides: TGTGCCAGCAGCGTATGGGGGAGGGGAGCGGGAGATAGCAATGAGCAGTTCTTC.

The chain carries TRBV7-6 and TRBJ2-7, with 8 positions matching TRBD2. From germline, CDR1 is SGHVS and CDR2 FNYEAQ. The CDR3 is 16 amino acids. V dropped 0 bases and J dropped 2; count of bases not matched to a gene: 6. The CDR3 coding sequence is TGTGCCAGCAGCTTAGCGGGATCGGGAGGGGCCTACGAGCAGTACTTC. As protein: CASSLAGSGGAYEQYF. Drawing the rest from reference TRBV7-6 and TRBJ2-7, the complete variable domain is GAGVSQSPRYKVTKRGQDVALRCDPISGHVSLYWYRQALGQGPEFLTYFNYEAQQDKSGLPNDRFSAERPEGSISTLTIQRTEQRDSAMYRCASSLAGSGGAYEQYFGPGTRLTVT.

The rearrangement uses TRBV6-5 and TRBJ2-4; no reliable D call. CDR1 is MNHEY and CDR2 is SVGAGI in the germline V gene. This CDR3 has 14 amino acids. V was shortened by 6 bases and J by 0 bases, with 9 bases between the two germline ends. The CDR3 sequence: CASRARIAKNIQYF. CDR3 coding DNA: TGTGCCAGCAGGGCCAGAATAGCCAAAAACATTCAGTACTTC.

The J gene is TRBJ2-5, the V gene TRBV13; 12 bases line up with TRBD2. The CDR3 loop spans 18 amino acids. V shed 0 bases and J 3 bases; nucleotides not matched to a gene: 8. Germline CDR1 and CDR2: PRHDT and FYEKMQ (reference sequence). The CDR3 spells CASSLGGTSGPGEETQYF. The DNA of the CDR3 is TGTGCCAGCAGCTTAGGTGGGACTAGCGGGCCGGGGGAAGAGACCCAGTACTTC.

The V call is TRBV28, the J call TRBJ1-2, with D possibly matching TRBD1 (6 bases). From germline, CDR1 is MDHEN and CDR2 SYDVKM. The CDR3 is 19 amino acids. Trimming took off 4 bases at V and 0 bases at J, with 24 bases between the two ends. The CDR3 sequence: CASSSKGGPGAEANYGYTF. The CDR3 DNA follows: TGTGCCAGCAGTTCCAAAGGGGGTCCAGGGGCTGAAGCTAACTATGGCTACACCTTC.